The sequence of this T cell receptor beta chain was determined in a study of blood T cells in healthy people across ages. Isolation recovered at least 6 million PBMCs from every sample. V gave up 1 base and J gave up 8 bases, with 12 bases separating them. This CDR3 is built from 14 residues. CDR1 and CDR2 from the germline V gene are SGHAT and FQNNGV. Primers used in a second PCR of about 7 to 12 cycles were a sample-barcoded 5' primer and a J-beta primer mix. TCRdb independently ran MiXCR on the 5' RACE reads; one entry per CDR3 protein. In the table there are approximately 800,000 distinct CDR3 sequences, 46% of which are singletons.

Sequencing was performed on blood. This rearrangement joins TRBV11-2 to TRBJ2-1; D is tentatively TRBD1 or TRBD2 (6 bases each). The origin of this receptor is a man older than 75 in good health. The chain's CDR3 is CASSLVGGSDEQFF. The CDR3 DNA is TGTGCCAGCAGCTTAGTAGGGGGGTCCGATGAGCAGTTCTTC.